A single TCR beta chain is shown here with its context. This entry comes from a study of T cell changes during pregnancy in multiple sclerosis. Some clones are missing from TCRdb's copy, which holds only in-frame ones; the method was immunoSEQ multiplex PCR. The sample lists 45,000 to 75,000 clones; 80% to 95% were seen once. Trimming removed 2 bases at V and 5 bases at J, with 20 bases between. Germline CDR1 reads LNHDA; CDR2 reads SQIVND (reference sequence). CDR3 length: 17 amino acids. The sequenced sample was peripheral blood, obtained in the first trimester of pregnancy. V and J are TRBV19 and TRBJ2-3, with a weak D call TRBD2 (6 bases). This receptor was obtained from a female donor with multiple sclerosis, enrolled in a pregnancy study. CDR3 residues: CASSIRGLRLSGDTQYF. CDR3 DNA: TGTGCCAGTAGTATAAGGGGACTTAGGCTCTCTGGAGATACGCAGTATTTT.